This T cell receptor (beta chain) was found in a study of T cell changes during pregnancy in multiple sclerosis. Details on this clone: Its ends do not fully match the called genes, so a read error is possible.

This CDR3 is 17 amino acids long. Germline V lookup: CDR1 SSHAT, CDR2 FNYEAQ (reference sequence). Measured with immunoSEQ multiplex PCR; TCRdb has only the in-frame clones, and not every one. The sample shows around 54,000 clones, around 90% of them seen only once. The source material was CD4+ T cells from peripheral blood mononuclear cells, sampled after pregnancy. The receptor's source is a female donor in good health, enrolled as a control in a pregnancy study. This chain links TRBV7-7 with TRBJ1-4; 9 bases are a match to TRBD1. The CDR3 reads CASSPGTGRKANEKLFF. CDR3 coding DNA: TGTGCTAGCAGCCCCGGGACAGGGAGGAAGGCTAATGAAAAACTGTTTTTT.